Below, 25 T cell receptor beta chains from the same sample are listed, as sequenced in a study of blood T cell repertoires in COVID-19. Sequenced by immunoSEQ multiplex PCR; TCRdb stores in-frame clones only, minus some. The sample records roughly 200,000 clones, 83% being singletons. The material sequenced was PBMCs or T cells enriched from blood (not recorded which). The receptors were gathered from a woman aged 50 to 60 who had been exposed to COVID-19.

This clone appeared a single time. The chain employs TRBV9 and TRBJ2-2; 10 bases map to TRBD2. The V gene's germline CDR1 is SGDLS and CDR2 YYNGEE. V lost 0 bases to trimming and J lost 4 bases; unmatched junction nucleotides: 3. The length of the CDR3 is 16 residues. CDR3 loop: CASSVGAGGLTGELFF. In nucleotides, the CDR3 is TGTGCCAGCAGCGTAGGAGCGGGGGGGCTCACCGGGGAGCTGTTTTTT.

J is TRBJ1-5 and V is TRBV18; 7 nucleotides line up with TRBD1. The CDR3 spans 18 residues. Germline CDR1 reads KGHSH; CDR2 reads LQKENI. V shed 3 bases, J shed 0 bases, and the junction held 11 bases outside the gene matches. The CDR3 is CASSPDAGGYVSNQPQHF. CDR3 coding DNA: TGTGCCAGCTCACCGGATGCAGGGGGGTATGTTAGCAATCAGCCCCAGCATTTT.

The chain uses TRBV28 and TRBJ1-1; TRBD1 is a possible D gene (5 bases). Germline V gene lookup returns CDR1 MDHEN and CDR2 SYDVKM. V gave up 1 base and J gave up 8 bases, with 8 bases separating them. This CDR3 comprises 12 residues. The CDR3 loop is CASSLLGGEAFF. The CDR3 DNA reads TGTGCCAGCAGTTTATTGGGGGGGGAAGCTTTCTTT.

The chain links TRBV12-3 or TRBV12-4 to TRBJ1-2; a possible D gene is TRBD1 (6 bases). The germline V and J ends were trimmed by 5 bases and 8 bases, with 12 bases remaining between them. This CDR3 is 12 amino acids long. CDR3 residues: CASSIQGLGYTF. The CDR3 DNA follows: TGTGCCAGCAGTATACAGGGTTTAGGCTACACCTTC.

V usage is TRBV5-1 and J usage is TRBJ1-1; no reliable D call. Trimming removed 0 bases at V and 4 bases at J, with 10 bases between. CDR1 is SGHRS and CDR2 is YFSETQ in the germline V gene. CDR3 length: 14 residues. The chain's CDR3 is CASSLVGSGTEAFF. In DNA form, the CDR3 reads TGCGCCAGCAGCTTGGTAGGTTCGGGCACTGAAGCTTTCTTT.

The V gene is TRBV30, the J gene TRBJ2-2; D is perhaps TRBD1 (5 bases). The V end was cut by 6 bases, the J end by 6 bases, with 14 bases between. This CDR3 region has 13 residues. Germline lookup yields CDR1 GTSNPN and CDR2 SVGIG (reference sequence). CDR3 amino acids: CACGADIAGELFF. DNA for the CDR3: TGTGCCTGTGGGGCCGATATAGCCGGGGAGCTGTTTTTT.

The chain joins TRBV6-5 to TRBJ2-7; D perhaps matches TRBD2 (6 bases). CDR3 length equals 14 residues. Trimming left V 2 bases short and J 7 bases short, with 15 bases between. Germline V CDR1 and CDR2: MNHEY, SVGAGI. The CDR3 bases are TGTGCCAGCAGTTACGGTACGGGGGTGGAAGAGCAGTACTTC. It translates to CASSYGTGVEEQYF.

V is TRBV5-1 and J is TRBJ2-1; weak D call: TRBD2 (5 bases). Germline CDR1 reads SGHRS; CDR2 reads YFSETQ. The V gene lost 0 bases and the J gene lost 9 bases, with 10 bases spanning the gap. The length of the CDR3 is 13 residues. The CDR3 DNA is TGCGCCAGCAGCTTGGGAGTCCGGGGTGAGCAGTTCTTC. It translates to CASSLGVRGEQFF.

This clone showed up just once. The chain employs TRBV4-1 and TRBJ1-4; 7 nucleotides align to TRBD1. The V gene's germline CDR1 is MGHRA and CDR2 YSYEKL. This CDR3 is 17 amino acids long. After removal of 5 bases from V and 8 bases from J, the junction contained 17 bases not matched to a gene. The CDR3: CASSSGGPTGMGEKLFF. CDR3 nucleotides: TGCGCCAGCAGCTCAGGGGGACCGACAGGGATGGGGGAAAAACTGTTTTTT.

This chain links TRBV19 with TRBJ1-5; 8 positions agree with TRBD1. The germline gives CDR1 LNHDA, CDR2 SQIVND (reference sequence). V gave up 3 bases and J gave up 6 bases; unmatched junction bases: 7. The length of the CDR3 is 15 residues. The CDR3 nucleotides are TGTGCCAGTAGTATCTTCACAGGGGGAGGTCAGCCCCAGCATTTT. Amino acids: CASSIFTGGGQPQHF.

The chain links TRBV9 to TRBJ2-5; D is possibly TRBD2 (6 bases). V lost 0 bases and J lost 3, with 12 bases in between. This CDR3 comprises 15 residues. The V gene's germline CDR1 is SGDLS and CDR2 YYNGEE. The DNA for the CDR3 is TGTGCCAGCAGCGTAGTACCCTCTAGCGAAGAGACCCAGTACTTC. Protein sequence: CASSVVPSSEETQYF.

This clone was seen a single time. The rearrangement uses TRBV5-4 and TRBJ1-1; D is ambiguous. Trimming shortened V by 0 bases and J by 1 base, and 7 bases separated the two germline ends. Looked up from germline, CDR1 is SGHNT and CDR2 is YYREEE (reference sequence). The CDR3 covers 14 residues. As DNA, the CDR3 is TGTGCCAGCAGCTTGGATCCGGGGAACACTGAAGCTTTCTTT. Its protein product is CASSLDPGNTEAFF.

The genes are TRBV6-2 or TRBV6-3 and TRBJ2-1; TRBD1 is a possible D gene (5 bases). V lost 2 bases and J lost 0, with 20 bases in between. Germline CDR1 MNHEY, CDR2 SVGEGT. The CDR3 length is 19 residues. The CDR3 region is CASSYGSVVGVGSYNEQFF. The CDR3 nucleotides read TGTGCCAGCAGTTACGGTAGTGTCGTAGGGGTGGGCTCCTACAATGAGCAGTTCTTC.

The rearrangement uses TRBV5-1 and TRBJ1-1; D is unresolved. Per germline, CDR1 SGHRS and CDR2 YFSETQ. The CDR3 has 13 residues. The ends were cut back, 0 bases at V and 7 bases at J, with 10 bases in the middle. The CDR3 coding sequence is TGCGCCAGCAGCTTGGCCGGGGTAGGTGAAGCTTTCTTT. It yields the protein CASSLAGVGEAFF.

V usage is TRBV6-5 and J usage is TRBJ1-2; the D is unclear. CDR1 is MNHEY, CDR2 SVGAGI, per germline. V dropped 6 bases and J dropped 2 bases, with 10 bases sitting between them. The CDR3 extends over 13 amino acids. CDR3 in amino acids: CASREDLNYGYTF. CDR3 sequence (DNA): TGTGCCAGCAGGGAGGACTTGAACTATGGCTACACCTTC.

The gene calls are TRBV7-2 and TRBJ2-6, with TRBD2 identical over 8 bases. The CDR3 has 15 residues. Unmatched junction bases numbered 1, after V lost 6 bases and J lost 0 bases. CDR1 is SGHTA and CDR2 is FQGNSA in the germline V gene. CDR3 in amino acids: CASSRGGSGANVLTF. The CDR3 DNA follows: TGTGCCAGCAGTCGGGGGGGCTCTGGGGCCAACGTCCTGACTTTC.

This clone was detected only a few times. In nucleotides, the CDR3 is TGTGCCACACTTTCCGGGGGCTCTGGAAACACCATATATTTT. It codes for CATLSGGSGNTIYF. The gene calls are TRBV19 and TRBJ1-3, with D possibly matching TRBD1 (5 bases). Germline loops: CDR1 LNHDA, CDR2 SQIVND (reference sequence). Trimming pared 10 bases from V and 0 bases from J, leaving 13 bases between. The CDR3 loop spans 14 amino acids.

This clone has just one count. The chain couples TRBV11-2 to TRBJ2-7; a weak D match, TRBD2 (5 bases). The CDR3 is 15 amino acids. V gave up 0 bases and J gave up 5 bases, with 14 bases separating them. The germline V gene has CDR1 SGHAT and CDR2 FQNNGV. CDR3 residues: CASSLDGLAENEQYF. As DNA, the CDR3 is TGTGCCAGCAGCTTAGACGGGCTAGCCGAAAACGAGCAGTACTTC.

This rearrangement joins TRBV24-1 to TRBJ2-5; 7 bases map to TRBD2. The CDR3 covers 15 residues. Per the germline V gene, CDR1 is KGHDR and CDR2 is SFDVKD. The V segment lost 3 bases and the J segment 0 bases; nucleotides outside the gene matches: 3. In nucleotides, the CDR3 is TGTGCCACCAGTGATCCGGGACTACACCAAGAGACCCAGTACTTC. Its translation: CATSDPGLHQETQYF.

This chain uses TRBV5-8 with TRBJ1-3; maybe TRBD1 (5 bases). Trimming took 4 bases from V and 2 from J, leaving 13 bases between them. Germline CDR1 and CDR2: SGHTS and YDEGEE. The length of the CDR3 is 15 residues. DNA for the CDR3: TGTGCCAGCAGCCTTGGCGACAGCGCTGGAAACACCATATATTTT. Translating it yields CASSLGDSAGNTIYF.

V usage is TRBV29-1 and J usage is TRBJ1-4, with D hard to call. Between the trimmed V and J ends, which lost 5 bases and 8 bases, there was a span of 18 bases. The CDR3 totals 14 residues. Per the germline V gene, CDR1 is SQVTM and CDR2 is ANQGSEA. The CDR3 coding sequence is TGCAGCGTTCAATACGGGGTCGGGTACGAAAAACTGTTTTTT. This translates into CSVQYGVGYEKLFF. The variable domain in full, with the rest retrieved from reference TRBV29-1 and TRBJ1-4, is SAVISQKPSRDICQRGTSLTIQCQVDSQVTMMFWYRQQPGQSLTLIATANQGSEATYESGFVIDKFPISRPNLTFSTLTVSNMSPEDSSIYLCSVQYGVGYEKLFFGSGTQLSVL.

The V gene is TRBV3-1 (or the pseudogene TRBV3-2), the J gene TRBJ2-3; 9 positions match TRBD1. Germline trimming cut 4 bases from V and 3 bases from J; bases unmatched to any gene: 8. Germline-derived CDR1 and CDR2 are LGHDT and YNNKEL (reference sequence). The CDR3 is made up of 16 amino acids. The CDR3 DNA is TGTGCCAGCAGCCCTCCTTCGACAGGGGGAACAGATACGCAGTATTTT. Amino acids: CASSPPSTGGTDTQYF.

The chain employs TRBV28 and TRBJ2-7, with D perhaps TRBD2 (5 bases). Per the germline V gene, CDR1 is MDHEN and CDR2 is SYDVKM. V shed 6 bases and J shed 2 bases, with 14 bases lying between them. The CDR3 has 14 residues. The CDR3 DNA reads as TGTGCCAGCAGCCCAGGAGGCTTCACCTACGAGCAGTACTTC. Protein product: CASSPGGFTYEQYF.

V is TRBV29-1 and J is TRBJ1-1; no firm D call. V was cut by 6 bases and J by 4 bases, with 9 bases left in between. The CDR3 is 11 residues long. Germline assignment: CDR1 SQVTM and CDR2 ANQGSEA. CDR3 bases: TGCAGCGTACGGTTCCTCACTGAAGCTTTCTTT. Translated: CSVRFLTEAFF.

This chain connects TRBV27 to TRBJ1-5, with D hard to call. Germline V gives CDR1 MNHEY, CDR2 SMNVEV (reference sequence). The CDR3 loop spans 13 amino acids. Trimming shortened V by 3 bases and J by 5 bases, and 8 bases separated the two germline ends. Written as DNA, the CDR3 is TGTGCCAGCAGTTTCCGGGGTTATCAGCCCCAGCATTTT. Translated: CASSFRGYQPQHF.